The clone carrying this T cell receptor beta chain was seen more than once but under ten times. Its target is unknown. J was trimmed by 7 bases and V by 6 bases; bases with no gene match: 3. Germline CDR1 is DFQATT and CDR2 is SNEGSKA (reference sequence). The CDR3 length is 12 residues. This sample was taken from a study of CD8 T cells in ankylosing spondylitis. Study-wide findings and caveats: Seemingly distinctive of ankylosing spondylitis blood was a TCR beta motif formed by eight highly homologous variants.

In making TCR beta libraries, quantitative 5'-RACE with molecular barcodes was used. TCRdb independently ran MiXCR on the 5' RACE reads; one entry per CDR3 protein. The repertoire holds roughly 450,000 distinct CDR3 sequences, roughly a quarter seen once, with roughly 1% in the top ten. Input material: blood, either unsorted or a sorted T cell fraction (not recorded which). The rearrangement links TRBV20-1 to TRBJ2-1; 10 nucleotides align to TRBD2. This TCR was sampled from a male donor with ankylosing spondylitis. The CDR3 region has the DNA TGCAGTGCGACTAGCGGGTATAATGAGCAGTTCTTC. It encodes CSATSGYNEQFF.